This TCR beta chain derives from a study of blood T cell repertoires in COVID-19. Clones were read by immunoSEQ multiplex PCR, and TCRdb kept only the in-frame ones, dropping some. This repertoire shows some 350,000 clones, about four fifths found once; its top ten account for about 2.7%. The ends were cut back, 6 bases at V and 4 bases at J, with 15 bases in the middle. The CDR3 totals 14 residues. Germline V gene data show CDR1 as LNHDA and CDR2 as SQIVND (reference sequence). Sequencing was done on a sample of peripheral blood. The V gene is TRBV19, the J gene TRBJ2-5; maybe TRBD1 (8 bases). The TCR sequence derives from a man under 40 with active or convalescent COVID-19. In nucleotides, the CDR3 is TGTGCCAGTAGGGCTACAGGGGGGGGAGAGACCCAGTACTTC. Amino acids: CASRATGGGETQYF. Looking up the rest from reference TRBV19 and TRBJ2-5 gives the full variable domain: DGGITQSPKYLFRKEGQNVTLSCEQNLNHDAMYWYRQDPGQGLRLIYYSQIVNDFQKGDIAEGYSVSREKKESFPLTVTSAQKNPTAFYLCASRATGGGETQYFGPGTRLLVL.